The rows below give T cell receptor beta chains drawn from one sample of a study of blood T cell repertoires in COVID-19. Clones were read by immunoSEQ multiplex PCR, and TCRdb kept only the in-frame ones, dropping some. The repertoire has about 160,000 clones, just over 85% of them found once; the top ten carry 2.5% to 4%. The sequenced sample consisted of peripheral blood. All receptors derive from a man aged 65-85 years with acute or convalescent COVID-19. The CDR3 runs from the conserved cysteine through the conserved F or W. D genes are given only for firm matches. Not every row has a clone size; where given, it reads once, few, many or a size class.

clone_size	v_call	d_call	j_call	cdr3_nt	cdr3_aa
.	TRBV5-8	TRBD1	TRBJ2-7	TGTGCCAGCAGCTTCGGACAGGGCTTCGACGAGCAGTACTTC	CASSFGQGFDEQYF
.	TRBV21-1	.	TRBJ2-3	TGTGCCAGCAGCAGGTGGACTAGCGGGAAAAGTAGCACAGATACGCAGTATTTT	CASSRWTSGKSSTDTQYF
.	TRBV29-1	TRBD1	TRBJ1-5	TGCAGCGTCTCCCTACAGGGGAGCAATCAGCCCCAGCATTTT	CSVSLQGSNQPQHF
.	TRBV7-9	.	TRBJ1-3	TGTGCCAGCAGCCCCTCTTCGACAGGACCATTCTCTGGAAACACCATATATTTT	CASSPSSTGPFSGNTIYF
.	TRBV7-9	.	TRBJ2-1	TGTGCCAGCAGCTGGTTAGCGTCACGCCTCTACAATGAGCAGTTCTTC	CASSWLASRLYNEQFF
few	TRBV6-6	.	TRBJ1-2	TGTGCCAGCAGTTACTTCGAGACAGAGGACTATGGCTACACCTTC	CASSYFETEDYGYTF
.	TRBV28	TRBD1	TRBJ1-5	TGTGCCAGCAACCAAGACAGGGGGGGTTTTAGCAATCAGCCCCAGCATTTT	CASNQDRGGFSNQPQHF
.	TRBV5-1	TRBD2	TRBJ2-1	TGCGCCAGCAGCAAGGGACTAGCGGGAGACAATGAGCAGTTCTTC	CASSKGLAGDNEQFF
.	TRBV19	TRBD1	TRBJ2-7	TGTGCCAGTAGTTGGGGACAGGGGGTCTACGAGCAGTACTTC	CASSWGQGVYEQYF
many	TRBV5-3	TRBD2	TRBJ2-1	TGTGCCAGAAGCTTGCCGGGACTAGAATACAATGAGCAGTTCTTC	CARSLPGLEYNEQFF
.	TRBV28	.	TRBJ2-1	TGTGCCAGCAGCGGCGGGAAAGGAAGGAATGAGCAGTTCTTC	CASSGGKGRNEQFF
few	TRBV7-2	TRBD1	TRBJ2-7	TGTGCCAGCAGCTCGGGACAGGTTTCCTACGAGCAGTACTTC	CASSSGQVSYEQYF
.	TRBV11-2	.	TRBJ2-7	TGTGCCAGCAGCTTAGGGGGAGGTGGCTCCTACGAGCAGTACTTC	CASSLGGGGSYEQYF
.	TRBV24-1	.	TRBJ1-2	TGTGCCACCAGTGATCCAACCTTGGACACAAACTATGGCTACACCTTC	CATSDPTLDTNYGYTF
.	TRBV5-4	TRBD1	TRBJ1-6	TGTGCCAGCAGCTTGGGGGACAGAAATAATTCACCCCTCCACTTT	CASSLGDRNNSPLHF
once	TRBV7-2	TRBD2	TRBJ2-7	TGTGCCAGCAGCGTGAGCGGGAGAGGGTCCTACGAGCAGTACTTC	CASSVSGRGSYEQYF
.	TRBV5-4	.	TRBJ2-2	TGTGCCAGCCGCGAGGGCCCGAACACCGGGGAGCTGTTTTTT	CASREGPNTGELFF
.	TRBV19	TRBD1	TRBJ1-1	TGTGCCAGTCTGCCGACAGGGATCACTGAAGCTTTCTTT	CASLPTGITEAFF
.	TRBV7-9	.	TRBJ2-3	TGTGCCAGCAGCTTAAAGGCTAGCGGCACAGATACGCAGTATTTT	CASSLKASGTDTQYF
.	TRBV29-1	.	TRBJ1-6	TGCAGCGTTGAAGAACAGGGTGGCTCACCCCTCCACTTT	CSVEEQGGSPLHF
.	TRBV6-6	.	TRBJ1-6	TGTGCCAGCAGGCGGGCTAACAATTCACCCCTCCACTTT	CASRRANNSPLHF
.	TRBV6-2/TRBV6-3	TRBD1	TRBJ1-5	TGTGCCAGCAGTCAAACAGGGGGTAGCAATCAGCCCCAGCATTTT	CASSQTGGSNQPQHF
.	TRBV28	TRBD1	TRBJ1-6	TGTGCCAGCAGTCTAGACAGGGGTGGAGGATCACCCCTCCACTTT	CASSLDRGGGSPLHF
.	TRBV5-8	TRBD2	TRBJ2-3	TGTGCCAGCAGCATCCGACTAGCGGGCCCCTGGAGTACGCAGTATTTT	CASSIRLAGPWSTQYF
medium-sized	TRBV5-6	.	TRBJ2-7	TGTGCCAGCTCCCCGGGACTCGGGGCCTACGAGCAGTACTTC	CASSPGLGAYEQYF
.	TRBV15	TRBD2	TRBJ2-1	TGTGCCACCAGCAGAGAAGCGGGAGATTACAATGAGCAGTTCTTC	CATSREAGDYNEQFF
.	TRBV29-1	TRBD1	TRBJ1-1	TGCAGCGTTGATGGGACAGGAGGAACTGAAGCTTTCTTT	CSVDGTGGTEAFF
once	TRBV29-1	TRBD1	TRBJ2-5	TGCAGCGTTGCCCGGACAGGAGAGACCCAGTACTTC	CSVARTGETQYF